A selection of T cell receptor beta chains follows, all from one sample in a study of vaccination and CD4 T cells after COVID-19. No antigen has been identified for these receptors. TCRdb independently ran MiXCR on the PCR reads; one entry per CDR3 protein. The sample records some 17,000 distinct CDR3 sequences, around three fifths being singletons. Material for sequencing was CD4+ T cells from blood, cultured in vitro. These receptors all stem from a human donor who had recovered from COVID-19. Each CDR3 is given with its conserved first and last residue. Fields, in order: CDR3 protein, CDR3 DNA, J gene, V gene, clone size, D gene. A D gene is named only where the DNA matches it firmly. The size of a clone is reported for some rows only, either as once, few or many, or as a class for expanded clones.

cdr3_aa: CASSYSIGESSYGYTF
cdr3_nt: TGTGCCAGCAGTTACTCGATAGGAGAAAGCTCCTATGGCTACACCTTC
j_call: TRBJ1-2
v_call: TRBV6-5
clone_size: .
d_call: .

cdr3_aa: CAIKPGNREAEAFF
cdr3_nt: TGTGCCATCAAGCCCGGGAACCGAGAGGCTGAAGCTTTCTTT
j_call: TRBJ1-1
v_call: TRBV10-3
clone_size: hyperexpanded
d_call: .

cdr3_aa: CASSPSVPGQNQPQHF
cdr3_nt: TGTGCCAGCTCACCCTCCGTACCGGGACAGAATCAGCCCCAGCATTTT
j_call: TRBJ1-5
v_call: TRBV18
clone_size: .
d_call: TRBD1

cdr3_aa: CASRHGPGAGELFF
cdr3_nt: TGTGCCAGCCGTCATGGGCCGGGCGCCGGGGAGCTGTTTTTT
j_call: TRBJ2-2
v_call: TRBV9
clone_size: .
d_call: .

cdr3_aa: CATSDPTGAGETQYF
cdr3_nt: TGTGCCACCAGTGACCCCACAGGGGCCGGAGAGACCCAGTACTTC
j_call: TRBJ2-5
v_call: TRBV24-1
clone_size: .
d_call: TRBD1

cdr3_aa: CASSPQGGDTEAFF
cdr3_nt: TGTGCCAGCAGCCCACAGGGCGGGGACACTGAAGCTTTCTTT
j_call: TRBJ1-1
v_call: TRBV2
clone_size: .
d_call: .

cdr3_aa: CASSYSSTGVDQPQHF
cdr3_nt: TGTGCCAGCAGTTACTCGTCAACAGGGGTGGATCAGCCCCAGCATTTT
j_call: TRBJ1-5
v_call: TRBV6-5
clone_size: .
d_call: TRBD1

cdr3_aa: CASSSYRVGNYGYTF
cdr3_nt: TGTGCCAGCAGTTCCTACAGGGTGGGGAATTATGGCTACACCTTC
j_call: TRBJ1-2
v_call: TRBV27
clone_size: .
d_call: .

cdr3_aa: CASSPGGRYEQYF
cdr3_nt: TGTGCCAGCTCCCCCGGAGGACGCTACGAGCAGTACTTC
j_call: TRBJ2-7
v_call: TRBV18
clone_size: .
d_call: .

cdr3_aa: CAWSEGGGGYYTF
cdr3_nt: TGTGCCTGGAGTGAAGGTGGAGGGGGATACTACACCTTC
j_call: TRBJ1-2
v_call: TRBV30
clone_size: few
d_call: .

cdr3_aa: CSAKTGSNTEAFF
cdr3_nt: TGCAGTGCTAAGACAGGGTCGAACACTGAAGCTTTCTTT
j_call: TRBJ1-1
v_call: TRBV20-1
clone_size: .
d_call: TRBD1

cdr3_aa: CASRYGVAGGTEAFF
cdr3_nt: TGTGCCAGCAGGTACGGGGTGGCAGGGGGCACTGAAGCTTTCTTT
j_call: TRBJ1-1
v_call: TRBV28
clone_size: few
d_call: TRBD1

cdr3_aa: CASSTVGQGETQYF
cdr3_nt: TGTGCCAGCAGCACAGTAGGACAGGGGGAGACCCAGTACTTC
j_call: TRBJ2-5
v_call: TRBV11-2
clone_size: few
d_call: TRBD1

cdr3_aa: CASSLSRVENSPLHF
cdr3_nt: TGTGCCAGCAGCCTCTCCCGGGTGGAAAATTCACCCCTCCACTTT
j_call: TRBJ1-6
v_call: TRBV6-2/TRBV6-3
clone_size: .
d_call: .

cdr3_aa: CASDRGGPYGYTF
cdr3_nt: TGTGCCAGCGACCGGGGAGGCCCATATGGCTACACCTTC
j_call: TRBJ1-2
v_call: TRBV28
clone_size: .
d_call: .

cdr3_aa: CTISGAGTGNSPLHF
cdr3_nt: TGTACCATCAGTGGGGCCGGGACAGGGAATTCACCCCTCCACTTT
j_call: TRBJ1-6
v_call: TRBV10-3
clone_size: .
d_call: TRBD1

cdr3_aa: CASSQQGPSEQYF
cdr3_nt: TGTGCCAGCAGCCAGCAGGGTCCTAGTGAGCAGTACTTC
j_call: TRBJ2-7
v_call: TRBV12-3/TRBV12-4
clone_size: .
d_call: .

cdr3_aa: CASSPTDRPGANVLTF
cdr3_nt: TGTGCCAGCAGCCCTACGGACAGGCCTGGGGCCAACGTCCTGACTTTC
j_call: TRBJ2-6
v_call: TRBV7-9
clone_size: .
d_call: TRBD1

cdr3_aa: CSAGEVGVETQYF
cdr3_nt: TGCAGTGCCGGGGAGGTTGGCGTAGAGACCCAGTACTTC
j_call: TRBJ2-5
v_call: TRBV20-1
clone_size: .
d_call: .

cdr3_aa: CASSLVSGPETQCF
cdr3_nt: TGTGCCAGCAGCTTAGTTAGCGGGCCGGAGACCCAGTGCTTC
j_call: TRBJ2-5
v_call: TRBV11-2
clone_size: .
d_call: TRBD2

cdr3_aa: CATSDWTSGTGNEQFF
cdr3_nt: TGTGCCACCAGTGATTGGACTAGCGGGACGGGTAATGAGCAGTTCTTC
j_call: TRBJ2-1
v_call: TRBV24-1
clone_size: once
d_call: TRBD2

cdr3_aa: CASSSTGTGDTEAFF
cdr3_nt: TGTGCCAGCAGCTCCACCGGGACAGGGGACACTGAAGCTTTCTTT
j_call: TRBJ1-1
v_call: TRBV12-3/TRBV12-4
clone_size: .
d_call: TRBD1

cdr3_aa: CASSETGRNQPQHF
cdr3_nt: TGTGCCAGCAGTGAGACAGGGCGGAATCAGCCCCAGCATTTT
j_call: TRBJ1-5
v_call: TRBV2
clone_size: few
d_call: TRBD1

cdr3_aa: CASGDRGPNTEAFF
cdr3_nt: TGTGCCAGTGGCGACAGGGGCCCGAACACTGAAGCTTTCTTT
j_call: TRBJ1-1
v_call: TRBV19
clone_size: once
d_call: TRBD1

cdr3_aa: CASSYVSSNSPLHF
cdr3_nt: TGTGCCAGCAGTTACGTCAGTTCGAATTCACCCCTCCACTTT
j_call: TRBJ1-6
v_call: TRBV6-5
clone_size: few
d_call: .

cdr3_aa: CSASSGQGPPYEQYF
cdr3_nt: TGCAGTGCTAGTTCTGGGCAGGGGCCCCCCTACGAGCAGTACTTC
j_call: TRBJ2-7
v_call: TRBV20-1
clone_size: few
d_call: .

cdr3_aa: CASSGLGEAFF
cdr3_nt: TGTGCCAGCAGTGGGTTGGGTGAAGCTTTCTTT
j_call: TRBJ1-1
v_call: TRBV2
clone_size: .
d_call: .

cdr3_aa: CASSPATGETEAFF
cdr3_nt: TGCGCCAGCAGCCCCGCTACGGGGGAAACTGAAGCTTTCTTT
j_call: TRBJ1-1
v_call: TRBV5-1
clone_size: .
d_call: .

cdr3_aa: CAWSHSGGGYQPQHF
cdr3_nt: TGTGCCTGGAGTCACAGTGGTGGGGGTTATCAGCCCCAGCATTTT
j_call: TRBJ1-5
v_call: TRBV30
clone_size: .
d_call: .

cdr3_aa: CASSLLADSSTDTQYF
cdr3_nt: TGTGCCAGCAGCTTATTAGCGGACTCTAGCACAGATACGCAGTATTTT
j_call: TRBJ2-3
v_call: TRBV7-2
clone_size: .
d_call: .

cdr3_aa: CAWTPGGVTYGYTF
cdr3_nt: TGTGCCTGGACCCCAGGGGGTGTGACCTATGGCTACACCTTC
j_call: TRBJ1-2
v_call: TRBV30
clone_size: .
d_call: TRBD1

cdr3_aa: CASSLQGAEEQYF
cdr3_nt: TGTGCCAGCAGCCTACAGGGGGCAGAAGAGCAGTACTTC
j_call: TRBJ2-7
v_call: TRBV5-4
clone_size: .
d_call: TRBD1

cdr3_aa: CASSMGWDLTSGKKEQYF
cdr3_nt: TGTGCCAGCAGCATGGGGTGGGATTTGACTAGCGGGAAGAAAGAGCAGTACTTC
j_call: TRBJ2-7
v_call: TRBV21-1
clone_size: .
d_call: .

cdr3_aa: CASSDRSNQPQHF
cdr3_nt: TGTGCCAGCAGCGATCGTAGCAATCAGCCCCAGCATTTT
j_call: TRBJ1-5
v_call: TRBV27
clone_size: .
d_call: .

cdr3_aa: CASSPIKETQYF
cdr3_nt: TGTGCCAGCTCACCAATAAAAGAGACCCAGTACTTC
j_call: TRBJ2-5
v_call: TRBV18
clone_size: .
d_call: .

cdr3_aa: CASSFSGTSGTYEQFF
cdr3_nt: TGTGCCAGCAGCTTCTCCGGGACTAGCGGGACATATGAGCAGTTCTTC
j_call: TRBJ2-1
v_call: TRBV11-3
clone_size: .
d_call: TRBD2

cdr3_aa: CASSYLIGAGAHGYTF
cdr3_nt: TGTGCCAGCAGTTATTTGATCGGGGCAGGGGCTCATGGCTACACCTTC
j_call: TRBJ1-2
v_call: TRBV6-5
clone_size: .
d_call: .

cdr3_aa: CASSQELLSGVNYGYTF
cdr3_nt: TGTGCCAGCAGCCAAGAACTGTTGTCCGGGGTTAACTATGGCTACACCTTC
j_call: TRBJ1-2
v_call: TRBV3-1
clone_size: .
d_call: .

cdr3_aa: CASSFQGALYEQYF
cdr3_nt: TGTGCCAGCAGTTTCCAGGGGGCCCTATACGAGCAGTACTTC
j_call: TRBJ2-7
v_call: TRBV27
clone_size: once
d_call: TRBD1

cdr3_aa: CAWSGDRGSRYTF
cdr3_nt: TGTGCCTGGAGCGGGGACAGGGGAAGTCGCTACACCTTC
j_call: TRBJ1-2
v_call: TRBV30
clone_size: .
d_call: TRBD1

cdr3_aa: CASSWTDYGYTF
cdr3_nt: TGTGCCAGCAGTTGGACAGACTATGGCTACACCTTC
j_call: TRBJ1-2
v_call: TRBV12-3/TRBV12-4
clone_size: .
d_call: .

cdr3_aa: CASSSGTGSTDTQYF
cdr3_nt: TGTGCCAGCAGTTCCGGGACAGGAAGCACAGATACGCAGTATTTT
j_call: TRBJ2-3
v_call: TRBV6-5
clone_size: .
d_call: TRBD1

cdr3_aa: CASRQGNSYNSPLHF
cdr3_nt: TGTGCCAGCAGACAGGGCAACTCCTATAATTCACCCCTCCACTTT
j_call: TRBJ1-6
v_call: TRBV6-1
clone_size: .
d_call: .

cdr3_aa: CASREGTVATEAFF
cdr3_nt: TGTGCCAGCAGGGAAGGGACAGTGGCCACTGAAGCTTTCTTT
j_call: TRBJ1-1
v_call: TRBV12-3/TRBV12-4
clone_size: .
d_call: TRBD1

cdr3_aa: CASSESGKPSDYGYTF
cdr3_nt: TGCGCCAGCAGTGAGTCTGGCAAACCCTCGGACTATGGCTACACCTTC
j_call: TRBJ1-2
v_call: TRBV10-1
clone_size: .
d_call: .

cdr3_aa: CASSQDSSGHLNTEAFF
cdr3_nt: TGCGCCAGCAGCCAAGATAGCTCAGGACATTTGAACACTGAAGCTTTCTTT
j_call: TRBJ1-1
v_call: TRBV4-1
clone_size: .
d_call: .

cdr3_aa: CASSPLGQGYGYTF
cdr3_nt: TGTGCCAGCAGTCCTCTCGGGCAGGGCTATGGCTACACCTTC
j_call: TRBJ1-2
v_call: TRBV6-1
clone_size: medium-sized
d_call: .

cdr3_aa: CASSSSGRADTQYF
cdr3_nt: TGTGCCAGCAGCTCAAGCGGGAGGGCAGATACGCAGTATTTT
j_call: TRBJ2-3
v_call: TRBV7-3
clone_size: .
d_call: TRBD2

cdr3_aa: CASSRDTFEKLFF
cdr3_nt: TGTGCCAGCAGCCGAGACACGTTTGAAAAACTGTTTTTT
j_call: TRBJ1-4
v_call: TRBV7-9
clone_size: .
d_call: .

cdr3_aa: CASSYEGSDTEAFF
cdr3_nt: TGTGCCAGCAGTTACGAAGGTTCGGACACTGAAGCTTTCTTT
j_call: TRBJ1-1
v_call: TRBV6-5
clone_size: .
d_call: .